One T cell receptor beta chain is described in this entry. This clone's antigen is unknown. There are no base qualities to consult, and no much larger clone falls within one base. This sample was included in a study of shared clonotypes between healthy human individuals (dated by TCRdb to 2019 to 2021). A note on the overall study: A couple of women and a few men aged 18 to 49 years were included in the cohort. Per donor, three plates each were used for CD4 naive and CD4 memory, two for CD8 naive, and one for CD8 memory. The study deeply sequenced blood TCR repertoires of five healthy adults to estimate repertoire size and the extent of clonotype sharing between individuals. Different laboratories and diverse techniques were used to prepare libraries and sequence TCR repertoires, to increase sequencing depth and limit assay-specific biases. Leukapheresis yielded between about 0.85 and 10 billion PBMCs per donor.

Study-wide conclusions, independent of this receptor: Clonotypes shared by all four sorted-subset donors showed higher generation probabilities than non-shared clonotypes. Sampling was restricted to blood, and TCR repertoires in tissues likely differ from the TCR repertoires found in blood. Incomplete sequencing was indicated by rarefaction of sorted-subset datasets, despite the large sequencing depth. Pairwise subsampling indicated that sequencing depth was expected to affect the degree of clonotype sharing among donors. Across four donors, approximately 4.6% of naive CD4, 3.5% of naive CD8, 2% to 2.5% of memory CD4, and under 0.45% of memory CD8 clonotypes were shared. The small number of donors limited the genetic and exposure-history diversity represented. Naive subsets generally had larger estimated clonotype richness than memory subsets did.

From the cysteine up to the phenylalanine, the CDR3 has a length of 13 residues. Only CDR3 DNA is held: 39 bases, read in frame from base 1. Deletion took 5 bases off V and 8 bases off J, with a span of 13 bases between the germline ends. CDR1 and CDR2 are read off the germline V gene as SGHTA and FQGTGA. Using the deep immunoSEQ assay, multiplex PCR amplified TCR CDR3 regions from genomic DNA. Extracted genomic DNA from each cell subset was spread evenly across all wells of several immunoSEQ 96-well plates, with each plate serving as a replicate. For sorted subsets, each replicate PCR was loaded with around 220 ng genomic DNA, equivalent to about 30,000 T cell genomes. Purified libraries were quantified with a Qubit 3.0 fluorometer, sized on a Bioanalyzer 2100, and re-quantified with the KAPA Library Quantification kit. Every immunoSEQ 96-well plate was sequenced on a dedicated single-read 150-cycle Illumina NextSeq 550 flow cell. In the authors' own workflow: The immunoSEQ output contained only junctional sequences without quality scores, so filtering could not match that applied to full-length reads. To assign V/J genes and CDR3, sequences were annotated using PyIR, a Python wrapper for IgBLAST v1.9, with IMGT germline references. Any read was removed if the V/J assignment was weak (E-value above 1e-6), the CDR3 was missing, or the read contained stop codons, out-of-frame junctions, or ambiguous translated residues. V3J clonotypes were defined as sequences sharing an identical inferred V gene, J gene, and CDR3 amino acid sequence. Percentage overlap between repertoires was computed as shared unique clonotypes divided by the size of the smaller repertoire. Three approaches were used to assess repertoire richness: RTK rarefaction, the Chao1 estimator, and Recon v2.1 estimates of unobserved clonotypes. OLGA was used to compute generation probabilities for all TCRbeta clonotypes that the gDNA method yielded from a few donors. TCRdb took over this immuneACCESS table, retaining in-frame rearrangements with V and J assigned. Such tables are incomplete; in checked studies, under half of the missing clones stem from an unresolved V gene, and the remainder is unexplained. Clone size and the V and J calls come from that table; the DNA yielded D and trimming. This sample gives around 1,000,000 clones in total; around three quarters of them show up just once. The ten largest make up 0.89% of the sample.

The donors were healthy, HIV-negative adults who had no recently reported acute infections or vaccinations. All donors were Caucasian adults living in Nashville, Tennessee, USA. Magnetic negative selection was used to enrich CD4+ T cells, after which naive cells were positively selected on CD45RA and the negative fraction became the memory subset. After blood collection by leukapheresis, PBMCs were isolated using Ficoll-Histopaque density gradient centrifugation and then cryopreserved in the vapor phase of liquid nitrogen. Analytical flow cytometry was used to check the purity and quantity of every magnetically sorted T cell population. Each sorted fraction had its genomic DNA isolated and then quantified by UV absorbance on a Nanodrop 2000c.

The clonotype originates from a man between 18 and 29 years old in good health. Some clones in this sample may be carry-over from other donors' samples. The sample taken for sequencing was memory CD4+ T cells from PBMCs. Sample cell subset or site, as interpreted from the label and publication: CD45RA-negative fraction. The V and J segments used are TRBV7-3 and TRBJ2-1; the D gene may be TRBD1 or TRBD2, since each aligns over 5 bases. The CDR3 protein sequence reads: CASSPTGADEQFF. The nucleotide sequence is TGTGCCAGCAGCCCTACCGGGGCGGATGAGCAGTTCTTC. The entire variable domain, with the stretches around the CDR3 drawn from the reference TRBV7-3 and TRBJ2-1 proteins, is GAGVSQTPSNKVTEKGKYVELRCDPISGHTALYWYRQSLGQGPEFLIYFQGTGAADDSGLPNDRFFAVRPEGSVSTLKIQRTERGDSAVYLCASSPTGADEQFFGPGTRLTVL.